This section outlines one T cell receptor (beta chain) sequence together with its context. This clone has a single count. There is no known antigen for this receptor. Qualities for individual bases were not recorded, and no much larger clone is one base off. This sample was included in a study of blood T cell repertoires in COVID-19 (dated by TCRdb to the early 2020s). Turning to the overall study: Samples from collaborators originated in the United States, Italy and Spain and spanned both the acute and convalescent phases of COVID-19. The material from the prospective study consisted of cDNA or gDNA derived from T cells, B-cell-depleted T cells, or PBMCs. Deeply sampled blood TCRbeta repertoires from subjects exposed to, actively infected with, or recovered from COVID-19 were included in the dataset. The repertoires were made available in a free public database intended to serve as a resource for research on the immune response to SARS-CoV-2. Samples came from the ongoing ImmuneRACE study (first 160 participants) plus 1,254 subjects from 6 global collaborators. A de-identified subject ID, COVID-19 status, age in years and sex were almost always included in the sample metadata. Where available, HLA class I and class II types were obtained from metadata supplied by the sample provider rather than from assay-based typing. Results the study describes overall, beyond this receptor: The quantity of clinical and demographic metadata differed by source and by participant and was supplied without curation.

In the prospective study, participants were roughly 18 to 89 years old, resided in about two dozen geographic areas of the United States, and were enrolled through a virtual design. To assign participants to cohorts, the prospective study relied on clinical history that participants themselves reported in a screening survey and a study questionnaire. For ImmuneRACE Cohort 3, a participant was defined as recovered based on two consecutive negative NP/OP PCR tests, clearance by a healthcare professional, or resolution of symptoms. Each participant in the prospective study had whole blood, serum and a nasopharyngeal or oropharyngeal swab collected by mobile phlebotomists. Additional blood draws and questionnaires over a 2-month period could optionally be provided by prospective study participants. Before DNA extraction, blood samples from the prospective study were shipped at room temperature or frozen.

TCRbeta CDR3 regions were amplified from genomic DNA by means of the immunoSEQ Assay, a bias-controlled multiplex PCR. The authors' pipeline ran thus. The number of nucleated cells in each sample was estimated by amplification of reference gene primers within the assay. Sequence reads were collapsed and filtered to measure the absolute abundance of every unique TCRbeta CDR3 rearrangement. For each sample, productive Simpson clonality was calculated as the square root of Simpson's diversity index across productive rearrangements. TCRdb limited this immuneACCESS table to in-frame rearrangements with V and J called. A share of clones is missing; checked studies link under half to unresolved V genes, and the rest is unexplained. The V and J calls and clone size come from that table; D and trimming were worked out from the DNA. Here the sample has around 250,000 clones; about 89% occur a single time. Of the sample, over 4% falls within the top ten clones.

Sequenced sample: PBMCs or T cells enriched from blood (not recorded which). The source is a woman aged 25 to 39 who had recovered from COVID-19.

CDR3 loop: CSVGATNTGELFF. The nucleotides are TGCAGCGTTGGCGCTACGAACACCGGGGAGCTGTTTTTT. In this chain, TRBV29-1 is recombined with TRBJ2-2; there is no confident call for the D gene. The CDR3 sequence holds 13 residues, the cysteine and phenylalanine included. Left in the record is the CDR3 DNA by itself, 39 bases read in frame from the first base. A distance of 6 bases separates the germline ends of V and J, which lose 4 bases and 0 bases respectively. CDR1 and CDR2, looked up from the germline V gene, are SQVTM and ANQGSEA.